The clone carrying this TCR beta chain was seen a handful of times. The sample belongs to a study of CD8 T cells in ankylosing spondylitis. V was clipped by 6 bases and J by 7 bases, with 15 bases between them. Germline V gene data show CDR1 as SQVTM and CDR2 as ANQGSEA. The CDR3 runs 13 residues. TCRdb re-derived calls from the 5' RACE reads in MiXCR, one entry per CDR3 protein. The sample yields 250,000 or so distinct CDR3 sequences, 20% to 30% seen once. The sequencing input was blood, either unsorted or a sorted T cell fraction (not recorded which). The rearrangement uses TRBV29-1 and TRBJ1-4, with D perhaps matching TRBD1 (6 bases). The sequence derives from a male donor with ankylosing spondylitis or in good health (not recorded which). The CDR3: CSVSQGWAEKLFF. As DNA, the CDR3 is TGCAGCGTCTCACAGGGTTGGGCTGAAAAACTGTTTTTT.